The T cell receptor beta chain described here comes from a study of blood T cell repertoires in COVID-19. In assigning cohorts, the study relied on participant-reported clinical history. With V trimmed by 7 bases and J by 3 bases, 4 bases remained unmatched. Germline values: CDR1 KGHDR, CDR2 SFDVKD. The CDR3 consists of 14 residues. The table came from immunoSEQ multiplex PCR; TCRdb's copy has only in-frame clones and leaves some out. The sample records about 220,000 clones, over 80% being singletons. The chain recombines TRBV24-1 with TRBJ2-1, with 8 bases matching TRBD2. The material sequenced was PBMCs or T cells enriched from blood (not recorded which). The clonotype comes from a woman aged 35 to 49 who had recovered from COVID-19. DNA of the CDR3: TGTGCCACCAGCCCGGGACTAGGCTACAATGAGCAGTTCTTC. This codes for CATSPGLGYNEQFF.